A few counts support the clone carrying this T cell receptor (beta chain). No antigen is known for it. The sample belongs to a study of cytomegalovirus exposure and HLA in healthy donors. At the level of the study: Out of roughly 200 million T cells, an earlier analysis found about 120 million unique TCR beta sequences in total.

CDR3 size: 16 residues. After removal of 2 bases from V and 0 bases from J, the junction contained 4 bases not matched to a gene. Germline CDR1 is MDHEN and CDR2 is SYDVKM. Broader study findings: Rarity held for most TCR sequences, but there were some public TCRs that occurred in many donors. Earlier analysis looked at TCR beta V segments, and most were productive about 87% or about 30% of the time. Some V segments (TRBV6-2 and TRBV6-3 among them) were excluded as indistinguishable.

The PCR had 60 Vbeta and 13 Jbeta primers. Libraries were prepared by immunoSEQ multiplex PCR; TCRdb keeps only in-frame clonotypes and omits some of them. Among about 130,000 clones listed, 60% to 80% were seen once. Sequences were obtained from PBMCs. The receptor comes from a young man in good health and CMV-seronegative. V usage is TRBV28 and J usage is TRBJ2-7, with 10 bases aligning to TRBD2. CDR3 DNA sequence: TGTGCCAGCAGTTTAAGACTAGCGGGTAGCTCCTACGAGCAGTACTTC. Its translation: CASSLRLAGSSYEQYF.